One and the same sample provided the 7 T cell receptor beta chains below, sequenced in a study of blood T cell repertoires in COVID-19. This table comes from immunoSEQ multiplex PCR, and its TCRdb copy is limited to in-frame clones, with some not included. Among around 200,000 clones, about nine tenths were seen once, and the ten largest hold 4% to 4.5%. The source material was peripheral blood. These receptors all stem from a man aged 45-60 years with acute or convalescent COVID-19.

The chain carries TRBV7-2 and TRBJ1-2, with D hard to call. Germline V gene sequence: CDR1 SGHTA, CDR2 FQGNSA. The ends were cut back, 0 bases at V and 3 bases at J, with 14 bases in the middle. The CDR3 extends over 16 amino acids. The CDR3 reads CASSLAAALGDYGYTF. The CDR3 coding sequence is TGTGCCAGCAGCTTAGCGGCGGCCCTCGGGGACTATGGCTACACCTTC.

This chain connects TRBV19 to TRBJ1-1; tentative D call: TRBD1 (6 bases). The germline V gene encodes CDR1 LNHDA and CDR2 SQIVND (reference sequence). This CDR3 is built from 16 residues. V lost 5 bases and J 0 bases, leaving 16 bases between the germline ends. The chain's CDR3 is CASSLAGAAVNTEAFF. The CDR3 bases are TGTGCCAGTAGTCTTGCGGGGGCCGCCGTGAACACTGAAGCTTTCTTT. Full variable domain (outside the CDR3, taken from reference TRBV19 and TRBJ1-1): DGGITQSPKYLFRKEGQNVTLSCEQNLNHDAMYWYRQDPGQGLRLIYYSQIVNDFQKGDIAEGYSVSREKKESFPLTVTSAQKNPTAFYLCASSLAGAAVNTEAFFGQGTRLTVV.

The CDR3 protein is CASSLGFKKKALGNTEAFF. DNA for the CDR3: TGTGCCAGCAGCTTAGGTTTTAAGAAGAAAGCGCTGGGGAACACTGAAGCTTTCTTT. The chain employs TRBV7-2 and TRBJ1-1; no firm D call. V was trimmed by 1 base and J by 1 base, leaving 22 bases between them. Germline lookup yields CDR1 SGHTA and CDR2 FQGNSA. This CDR3 spans 19 amino acids.

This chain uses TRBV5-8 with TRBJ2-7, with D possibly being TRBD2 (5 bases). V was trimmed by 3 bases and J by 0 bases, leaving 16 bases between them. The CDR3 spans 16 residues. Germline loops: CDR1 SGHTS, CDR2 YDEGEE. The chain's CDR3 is CASSSILRVSSYEQYF. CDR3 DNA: TGTGCCAGCAGCTCCATATTGAGGGTGAGCTCCTACGAGCAGTACTTC.

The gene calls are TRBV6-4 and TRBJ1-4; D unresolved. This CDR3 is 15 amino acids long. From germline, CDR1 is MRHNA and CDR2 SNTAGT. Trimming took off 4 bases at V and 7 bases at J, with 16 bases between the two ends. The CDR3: CASSASGHRGEKLFF. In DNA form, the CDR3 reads TGTGCCAGCAGTGCCTCCGGCCACCGGGGTGAAAAACTGTTTTTT.

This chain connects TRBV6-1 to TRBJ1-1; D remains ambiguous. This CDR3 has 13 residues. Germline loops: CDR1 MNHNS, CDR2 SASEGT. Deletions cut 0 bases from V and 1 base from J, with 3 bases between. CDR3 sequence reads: CASSEAANTEAFF. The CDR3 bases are TGTGCCAGCAGTGAAGCAGCGAACACTGAAGCTTTCTTT.

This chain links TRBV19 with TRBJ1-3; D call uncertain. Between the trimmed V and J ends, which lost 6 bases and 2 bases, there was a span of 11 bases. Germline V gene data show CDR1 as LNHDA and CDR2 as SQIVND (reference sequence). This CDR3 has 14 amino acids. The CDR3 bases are TGTGCCAGTAGAAGCGACCCCACTGGAAACACCATATATTTT. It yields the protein CASRSDPTGNTIYF.